This entry lists 2 T cell receptor beta chains sequenced from one sample in a study of T cell clonality in common variable immunodeficiency (dated by TCRdb to about 2015). Library construction relied on the immunoSEQ multiplex PCR assay. TCRdb stores this immuneACCESS table with in-frame sequences only. Part of the clones is absent; in the studies checked, under half of the shortfall reflects unresolved V genes, and no reason is known for the rest. The sample features about 43,000 clones, and none is a singleton. The biggest ten clones account for about 1.9% of the sample. The sample taken for sequencing was peripheral blood mononuclear cells. The receptors come from a person between 18 and 70 years old in good health.

Only a few counts were recorded for this clone. The sequence runs out 3 residues before the end of the CDR3; the remainder is reconstructed from the germline J gene. The J gene is TRBJ2-7, the V gene TRBV7-2; no clear D. The V gene lost 1 base and the J gene lost 2 bases, with 9 bases spanning the gap. The CDR3 contains 14 residues. Germline V gene lookup returns CDR1 SGHTA and CDR2 FQGNSA. The sequenced part of the CDR3 DNA is TGTGCCAGCAGCTTAGGTACTGATACCTACGAG. Protein: CASSLGTDTYE. The whole CDR3 reads CASSLGTDTYEQYF.

This clone was seen ten or more times. The DNA read from the CDR3 is TGTGCCAGCAGCCCCGCAGGGGCCACCTCGGGTGGC. This translates into CASSPAGATSGG. The complete CDR3 reads CASSPAGATSGGYTF. The genes are TRBV2 and TRBJ1-2; possibly TRBD1 for D (6 bases). The read stops 3 residues short of the end of the CDR3; the missing end is completed from the germline J gene. CDR3 length equals 15 residues. Germline CDR1 and CDR2: SNHLY and FYNNEI. The V end was cut by 6 bases, the J end by 7 bases, with 21 bases between.